The entry below describes one TCR beta chain. The germline CDR1 and CDR2 sequences are MGHRA and YSYEKL. This CDR3 region has 15 residues. V was cut by 0 bases and J by 5 bases, with 11 bases left in between. The record originates from a study of shared T cell receptors in the human thymus. TCRdb's table, derived via immunoSEQ multiplex PCR, lists solely in-frame clones and lacks some. The data contain 700,000 to 750,000 clones, 70% to 90% of them singletons. These sequences were also reported in another study, on human thymus T cells. This second study notes: The donors were infants in Finland with congenital heart defects, otherwise immunologically healthy. Thymic material originated from resections removed in the course of corrective heart surgery. An apparent bias in V and J gene usage was seen in thymic and blood repertoires. Related research examined unrelated individuals and reported that their thymic repertoires overlapped highly.

The genes are TRBV4-1 and TRBJ1-5; no definite D call. The sequence came from a girl under three years old with a congenital heart defect. Sequencing was carried out using thymocytes. Here the CDR3 DNA reads TGCGCCAGCAGCCAAGATAGCCAATTCGATCAGCCCCAGCATTTT. Its translation is CASSQDSQFDQPQHF.